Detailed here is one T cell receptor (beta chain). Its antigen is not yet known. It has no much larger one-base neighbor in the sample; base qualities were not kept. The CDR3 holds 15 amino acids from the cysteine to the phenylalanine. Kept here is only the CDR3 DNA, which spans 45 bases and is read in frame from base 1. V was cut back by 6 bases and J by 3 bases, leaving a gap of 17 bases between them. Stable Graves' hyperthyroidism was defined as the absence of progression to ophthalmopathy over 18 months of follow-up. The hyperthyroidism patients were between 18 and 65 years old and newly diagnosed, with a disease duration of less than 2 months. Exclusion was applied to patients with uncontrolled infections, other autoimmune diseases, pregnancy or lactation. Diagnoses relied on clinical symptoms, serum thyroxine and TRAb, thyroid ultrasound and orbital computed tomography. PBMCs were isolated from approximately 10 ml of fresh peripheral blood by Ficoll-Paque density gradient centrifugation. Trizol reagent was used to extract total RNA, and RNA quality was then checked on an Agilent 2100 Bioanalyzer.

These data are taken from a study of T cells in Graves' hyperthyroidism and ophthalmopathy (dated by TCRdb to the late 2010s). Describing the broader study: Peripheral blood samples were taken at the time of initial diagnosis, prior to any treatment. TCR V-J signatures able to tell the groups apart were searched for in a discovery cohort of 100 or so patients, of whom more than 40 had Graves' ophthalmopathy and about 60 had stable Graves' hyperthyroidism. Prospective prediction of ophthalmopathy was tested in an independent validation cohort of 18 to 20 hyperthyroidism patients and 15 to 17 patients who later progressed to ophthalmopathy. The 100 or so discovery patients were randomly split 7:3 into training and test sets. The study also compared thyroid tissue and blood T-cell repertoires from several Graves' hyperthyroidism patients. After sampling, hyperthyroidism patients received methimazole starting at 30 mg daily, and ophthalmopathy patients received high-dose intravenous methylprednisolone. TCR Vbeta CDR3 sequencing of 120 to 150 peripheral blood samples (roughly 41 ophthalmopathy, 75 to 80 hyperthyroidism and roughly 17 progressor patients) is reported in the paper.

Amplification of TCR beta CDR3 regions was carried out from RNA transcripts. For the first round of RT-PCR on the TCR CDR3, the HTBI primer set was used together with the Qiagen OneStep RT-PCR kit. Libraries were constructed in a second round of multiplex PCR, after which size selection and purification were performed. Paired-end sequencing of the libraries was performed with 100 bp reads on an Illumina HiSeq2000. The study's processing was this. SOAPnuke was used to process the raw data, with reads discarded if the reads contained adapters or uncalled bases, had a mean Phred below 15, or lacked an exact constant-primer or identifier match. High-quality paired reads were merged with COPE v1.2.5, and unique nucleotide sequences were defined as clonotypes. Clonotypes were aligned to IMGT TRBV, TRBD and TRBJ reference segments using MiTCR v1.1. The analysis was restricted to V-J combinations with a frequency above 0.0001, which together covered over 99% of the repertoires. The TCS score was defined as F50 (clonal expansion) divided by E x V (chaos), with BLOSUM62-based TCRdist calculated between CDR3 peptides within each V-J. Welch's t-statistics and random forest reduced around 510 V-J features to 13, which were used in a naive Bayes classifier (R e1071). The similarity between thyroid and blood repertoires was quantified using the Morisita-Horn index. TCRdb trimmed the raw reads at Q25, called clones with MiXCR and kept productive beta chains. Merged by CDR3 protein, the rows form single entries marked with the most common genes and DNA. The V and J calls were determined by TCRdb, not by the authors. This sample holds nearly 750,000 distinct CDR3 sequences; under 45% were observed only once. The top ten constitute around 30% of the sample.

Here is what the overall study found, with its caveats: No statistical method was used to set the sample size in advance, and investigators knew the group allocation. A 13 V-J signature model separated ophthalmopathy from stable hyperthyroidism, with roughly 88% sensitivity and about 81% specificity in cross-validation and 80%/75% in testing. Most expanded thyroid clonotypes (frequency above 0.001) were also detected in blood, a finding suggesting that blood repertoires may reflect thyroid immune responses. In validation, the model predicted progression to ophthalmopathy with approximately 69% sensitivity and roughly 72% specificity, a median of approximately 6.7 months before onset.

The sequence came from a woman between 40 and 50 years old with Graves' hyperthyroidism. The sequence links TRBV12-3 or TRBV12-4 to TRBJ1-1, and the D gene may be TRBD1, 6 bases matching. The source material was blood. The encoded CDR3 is CASSYGGRGYTEAFF. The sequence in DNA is TGTGCCAGCAGCTATGGGGGCAGGGGCTACACTGAAGCTTTCTTT.